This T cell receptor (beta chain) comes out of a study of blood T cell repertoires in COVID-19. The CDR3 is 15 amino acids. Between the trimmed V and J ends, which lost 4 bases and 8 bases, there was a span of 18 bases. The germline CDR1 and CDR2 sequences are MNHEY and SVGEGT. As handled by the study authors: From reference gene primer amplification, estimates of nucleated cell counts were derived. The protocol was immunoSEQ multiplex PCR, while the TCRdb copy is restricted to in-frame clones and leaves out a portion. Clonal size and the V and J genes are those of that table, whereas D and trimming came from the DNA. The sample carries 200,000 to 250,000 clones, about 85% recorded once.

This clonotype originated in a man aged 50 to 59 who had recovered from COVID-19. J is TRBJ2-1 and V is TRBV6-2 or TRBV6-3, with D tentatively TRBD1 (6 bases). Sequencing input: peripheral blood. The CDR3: CASSFRGFLNDEQFF. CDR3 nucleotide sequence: TGTGCCAGCAGTTTCAGGGGATTCCTTAACGATGAGCAGTTCTTC.